A selection of T cell receptor beta chains follows, all from one sample in a study of CD8 T cells in ankylosing spondylitis. TCRdb processed the 5' RACE reads anew with MiXCR; each CDR3 protein has one entry. This table holds 350,000 or so distinct CDR3 sequences, about 15% found once. Sequencing input: blood, either unsorted or a sorted T cell fraction (not recorded which). The receptors come from a male donor with ankylosing spondylitis or in good health (not recorded which). The CDR3 runs from the conserved cysteine through the conserved F or W. The D gene is left open where the match is weak. Not all rows give a size; the values are once, few, many and, for expanded clones, a class.

CASSPSGGPHEQFF	TGTGCCAGCAGTCCTAGCGGGGGGCCCCATGAGCAGTTCTTC	TRBD2	TRBV12-3/TRBV12-4	TRBJ2-1	NA
CASSQEPSGLQETQYF	TGTGCCAGCAGCCAAGAGCCTAGCGGGCTCCAAGAGACCCAGTACTTC	TRBD2	TRBV4-2	TRBJ2-5	NA
CASTQGGTSVYNEQFF	TGTGCCAGCACCCAAGGTGGGACTAGCGTCTACAATGAGCAGTTCTTC	TRBD2	TRBV6-1	TRBJ2-1	few
CASSPPGLAGDDEQFF	TGTGCCAGCTCACCACCGGGACTAGCGGGAGATGATGAGCAGTTCTTC	TRBD2	TRBV18	TRBJ2-1	NA
CASSPDTGRAFF	TGTGCCAGCAGCCCCGACACCGGTAGGGCTTTCTTT	NA	TRBV7-2	TRBJ1-1	few
CASSLVISSTDTQYF	TGCGCCAGCAGCTTGGTAATCAGTAGCACAGATACGCAGTATTTT	NA	TRBV5-1	TRBJ2-3	NA
CASSPGGAISNEQFF	TGTGCCAGCAGCCCAGGGGGAGCTATCTCCAATGAGCAGTTCTTC	TRBD1	TRBV3-1	TRBJ2-1	NA
CAWSRPQGFGEKLFF	TGTGCCTGGAGCCGTCCCCAAGGGTTTGGGGAAAAACTGTTTTTT	NA	TRBV30	TRBJ1-4	NA
CAISRDGANTEAFF	TGTGCCATCAGCCGGGACGGGGCGAACACTGAAGCTTTCTTT	NA	TRBV10-3	TRBJ1-1	NA
CASSFGGWTEAFF	TGTGCCAGCAGCTTCGGGGGGTGGACTGAAGCTTTCTTT	NA	TRBV7-9	TRBJ1-1	few
CASTPRVINSGANVLTF	TGTGCCAGCACTCCCAGGGTGATAAACTCTGGGGCCAACGTCCTGACTTTC	NA	TRBV2	TRBJ2-6	few
CASSSEAIRAGAQETQYF	TGTGCCAGCAGCTCCGAAGCGATCCGAGCGGGGGCACAAGAGACCCAGTACTTC	TRBD2	TRBV6-2/TRBV6-3	TRBJ2-5	NA
CATSDFGQTLRAKNIQYF	TGTGCCACCAGTGATTTTGGGCAGACCTTAAGAGCCAAAAACATTCAGTACTTC	NA	TRBV24-1	TRBJ2-4	NA
CASRPPDPGTSGNEQFF	TGCGCCAGCAGACCCCCGGACCCCGGGACTAGCGGTAATGAGCAGTTCTTC	TRBD2	TRBV5-1	TRBJ2-1	few
CASSPLGGVDYNEQFF	TGTGCCAGCAGCCCCCTCGGGGGCGTAGATTACAATGAGCAGTTCTTC	NA	TRBV5-5	TRBJ2-1	NA
CASSSSNGEDEQYF	TGCGCCAGCAGCTCTTCAAACGGGGAGGACGAGCAGTACTTC	NA	TRBV5-1	TRBJ2-7	NA
CASSYRDRGEQYF	TGTGCCAGCAGTTACCGGGACAGAGGAGAGCAGTACTTC	TRBD1	TRBV6-5	TRBJ2-7	NA
CASSQDAYEQYF	TGTGCCAGCAGCCAAGATGCATACGAGCAGTACTTC	NA	TRBV4-2	TRBJ2-7	NA
CSVEGGLAVRHYEQYF	TGCAGCGTTGAGGGGGGCCTAGCGGTACGGCACTACGAGCAGTACTTC	NA	TRBV29-1	TRBJ2-7	many
CASSPWWEGQGEQYF	TGCGCCAGCAGCCCCTGGTGGGAAGGGCAGGGAGAGCAGTACTTC	NA	TRBV4-1	TRBJ2-7	few
CASSLRTGSYEAFF	TGTGCCAGCAGCTTAAGGACAGGAAGTTATGAAGCTTTCTTT	TRBD1	TRBV7-2	TRBJ1-1	NA
CASSQESLTVYGYTF	TGCGCCAGCAGCCAAGAATCCCTAACAGTCTATGGCTACACCTTC	NA	TRBV4-1	TRBJ1-2	many
CASSPGGRQVLIEQFF	TGTGCCAGCAGCCCCGGCGGGAGACAGGTCCTCATTGAGCAGTTCTTC	NA	TRBV25-1	TRBJ2-1	few
CASRSGYNNQPQHF	TGTGCCAGCAGGTCCGGCTACAACAATCAGCCCCAGCATTTT	NA	TRBV6-1	TRBJ1-5	NA
CASSSLVVGEAFF	TGTGCCAGCAGCTCGCTTGTCGTTGGTGAAGCTTTCTTT	NA	TRBV7-9	TRBJ1-1	few